A single T cell receptor (beta chain) is shown here with its context. Its target is not known. This record belongs to a study of beta chain features in type 1 diabetes. Findings and caveats of the study: Compared with healthy donors, patients appeared to share more similar naive, central memory and regulatory TCRB repertoires.

All of the isolated RNA was reverse transcribed, so expressed TCRB transcripts were sequenced. TCRdb's copy holds only in-frame clones and misses some; the assay was immunoSEQ multiplex PCR. The sample includes roughly 230,000 clones, over 9.5% of them seen just once. V was shortened by 4 bases and J by 0 bases, with 9 bases between the two germline ends. The CDR3 extends over 13 amino acids. CDR1 and CDR2 from the germline V gene are GTSNPN and SVGIG (reference sequence). This sequence joins TRBV30 and TRBJ1-1, with D hard to call. This receptor was taken from a woman aged 18-29 years in good health. What was sequenced was naive CD4+ T cells from blood. CDR3 in amino acids: CAWTLNMNTEAFF. The CDR3, as DNA: TGTGCCTGGACCCTGAACATGAACACTGAAGCTTTCTTT.